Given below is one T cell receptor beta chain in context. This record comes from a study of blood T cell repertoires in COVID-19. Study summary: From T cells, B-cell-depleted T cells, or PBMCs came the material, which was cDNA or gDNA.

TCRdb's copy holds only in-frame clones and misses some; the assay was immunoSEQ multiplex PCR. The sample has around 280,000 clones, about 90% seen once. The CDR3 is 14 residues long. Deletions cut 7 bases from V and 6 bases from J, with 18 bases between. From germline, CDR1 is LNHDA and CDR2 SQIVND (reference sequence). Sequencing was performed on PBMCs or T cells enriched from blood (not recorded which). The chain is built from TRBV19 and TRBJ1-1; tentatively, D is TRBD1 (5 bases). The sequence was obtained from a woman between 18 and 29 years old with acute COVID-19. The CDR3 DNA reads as TGTGCCAGTATCCGGGACCGCGCGGGGGCTGAAGCTTTCTTT. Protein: CASIRDRAGAEAFF.